The 8 T cell receptor beta chains presented below share a single source sample, sequenced in a study of T cell responses to AZD1222 COVID-19 vaccine (dated by TCRdb to the early 2020s). Receptor amplification or capture employed the immunoSEQ multiplex PCR assay. This immuneACCESS table, as held by TCRdb, lists in-frame sequences with V and J called but not all clones. Of the missing ones, under half trace to an unresolved V gene in checked studies; the others have no known cause. Recorded for this sample are about 140,000 clones; roughly 89% of them occurred a single time. The ten most abundant clones make up 5.5% to 6.5% of the sample. Explained via the paper, the time point label denotes: baseline before first vaccination. Sample: peripheral blood, taken on day 0 of AZD1222 vaccination. These receptors all stem from an adult in good health.

The rearrangement uses TRBV6-5 and TRBJ2-7; D is unclear. Germline V lookup: CDR1 MNHEY, CDR2 SVGAGI. V lost 0 bases to trimming and J lost 6 bases, with 9 bases between them. This CDR3 contains 13 residues. The CDR3 sequence is CASSYSRVGEQYF. CDR3 nucleotide sequence: TGTGCCAGCAGTTACTCACGGGTCGGCGAGCAGTACTTC.

The chain recombines TRBV30 with TRBJ2-7; D assignment may be TRBD1 or TRBD2 (5 bases each). V dropped 3 bases and J dropped 2 bases, with 11 bases sitting between them. There are 13 residues in the CDR3. Germline V CDR1 and CDR2: GTSNPN, SVGIG (reference sequence). The CDR3 DNA sequence: TGTGCCTGGAGCAGGGACGGCACCTACGAGCAGTACTTC. Its translation is CAWSRDGTYEQYF.

The V gene is TRBV21-1, the J gene TRBJ1-1; the table assigns TRBD1, which was not confirmed against the DNA. TRBV21-1 is listed as a pseudogene. The CDR3 covers 13 residues. CDR3: CASIEQGNTEAFF. Here the CDR3 DNA reads TGTGCCAGCATCGAACAGGGGAACACTGAAGCTTTCTTT.

The J gene is TRBJ1-5, the V gene TRBV5-5, with D possibly TRBD1 on 6 matching bases. This CDR3 contains 16 residues. CDR1 SGHKS and CDR2 YYEKEE come from the germline V gene (reference sequence). V lost 4 bases to trimming and J lost 0 bases, with 14 bases between them. In DNA form, the CDR3 reads TGTGCCAGCAGCCCGACAGGATCCGATAGCAATCAGCCCCAGCATTTT. Residues: CASSPTGSDSNQPQHF. Supplemented by reference TRBV5-5 and TRBJ1-5, the full variable domain reads DAGVTQSPTHLIKTRGQQVTLRCSPISGHKSVSWYQQVLGQGPQFIFQYYEKEERGRGNFPDRFSARQFPNYSSELNVNALLLGDSALYLCASSPTGSDSNQPQHFGDGTRLSIL.

This clone appeared a single time. This chain connects TRBV4-3 to TRBJ1-4; D is unclear. Germline V gives CDR1 LGHNA, CDR2 YSLEER. V was trimmed by 1 base and J by 8 bases, leaving 14 bases between them. This CDR3 spans 15 amino acids. DNA of the CDR3: TGCGCCAGCAGCCAAGTGGGCAGGCCCGAGGAAAAACTGTTTTTT. As protein: CASSQVGRPEEKLFF.

The V call is TRBV28, the J call TRBJ1-1, with D unclear. From germline, CDR1 is MDHEN and CDR2 SYDVKM. The CDR3 totals 14 residues. V lost 1 base and J lost 6, with 12 bases in between. The CDR3 bases are TGTGCCAGCAGTTTATTCGATCGGGGTCCTGAAGCTTTCTTT. It yields the protein CASSLFDRGPEAFF.

J is TRBJ2-2 and V is TRBV6-2 or TRBV6-3, with 7 bases matching TRBD2. V trimming: 2 bases; J trimming: 1 base; junction bases outside the gene matches: 1. Germline V gene data show CDR1 as MNHEY and CDR2 as SVGEGT. CDR3 size: 15 residues. The CDR3 loop is CASSYAGENTGELFF. The CDR3 nucleotides are TGTGCCAGCAGTTACGCGGGAGAGAACACCGGGGAGCTGTTTTTT.

V usage is TRBV30 and J usage is TRBJ1-2; no clear D. The CDR3 has 9 amino acids. CDR1 is GTSNPN and CDR2 is SVGIG in the germline V gene (reference sequence). This CDR3 is CAANYGYTF. CDR3 nucleotides: TGTGCTGCTAACTATGGCTACACCTTC.